These T cell receptor beta chains were read from a single sample in a study of radiation and T cells in renal cell carcinoma. Clones were sequenced by immunoSEQ multiplex PCR, and TCRdb holds only the in-frame ones, with some missing. The repertoire holds approximately 110,000 clones, with around 83% as singletons. Here the sequenced sample was blood, taken from a patient whose treatment included radiotherapy and nephrectomy. The receptors were gathered from a woman aged 55 to 70 with renal cell carcinoma. The CDR3 runs from the conserved cysteine through the conserved F or W. D genes are given only for firm matches. Not every row has a clone size; where given, it reads once, few, many or a size class.

abundance	v_gene	d_gene	j_gene	CDR3nt	CDR3aa
.	TRBV5-1	TRBD1	TRBJ2-5	TGCGCCAGCAGCTTGGGGGGACAGGGTAGCAAGACCCAGTACTTC	CASSLGGQGSKTQYF
.	TRBV5-4	.	TRBJ1-1	TGTGCCAGCAGCTTGGCGACGGGGAACACTGAAGCTTTCTTT	CASSLATGNTEAFF
.	TRBV4-1	.	TRBJ1-1	TGCGCCAGCAGGCTTGAACAGGGTGTGGCTGAAGCTTTCTTT	CASRLEQGVAEAFF
.	TRBV4-3	.	TRBJ2-1	TGCGCCAGCAGCCAAGACAGGGAAGGGCAGTTCTTC	CASSQDREGQFF
.	TRBV4-1	TRBD2	TRBJ2-1	TGCGCCAGCAGCCCGAATAGCGGGTTACAGTTCTTC	CASSPNSGLQFF
.	TRBV11-3	.	TRBJ2-3	TGTGCCAGCAGCTTAGGGGGCCTGGGAGATACGCAGTATTTT	CASSLGGLGDTQYF
.	TRBV9	TRBD1	TRBJ1-6	TGTGCCAGCAGCCGGACAGGGGAGCCGTCTAATTCACCCCTCCACTTT	CASSRTGEPSNSPLHF
.	TRBV2	.	TRBJ1-6	TGTGCCAGCACCCTAGACCTTAATTCACCCCTCCACTTT	CASTLDLNSPLHF
few	TRBV7-2	TRBD2	TRBJ2-3	TGTGCCAGCAGCTTAGAGGGGGCGGGAGGGCCGTCAGATACGCAGTATTTT	CASSLEGAGGPSDTQYF
.	TRBV6-5	TRBD1	TRBJ1-2	TGTGCCAGCAGTACAGGGGGCAGCGGTGGCTACACCTTC	CASSTGGSGGYTF
.	TRBV10-1	.	TRBJ1-1	TGCGCCAGCAGAGCTGGGACTAACACTGAAGCTTTCTTT	CASRAGTNTEAFF
once	TRBV9	.	TRBJ1-4	TGTGCCAGCACCCCCGGGGGCGCAACTAATGAAAAACTGTTTTTT	CASTPGGATNEKLFF
.	TRBV4-3	.	TRBJ2-3	TGCGCCAGCAGCCAAGAGAGAGATACGCAGTATTTT	CASSQERDTQYF
once	TRBV20-1	.	TRBJ2-1	TGCAGTGCTGGACGGACCGTGTTGCAGTTCTTC	CSAGRTVLQFF
.	TRBV6-1	TRBD2	TRBJ2-3	TGTGCCAGCAGTGCCGGGGTCGGAGCGGGAGGGGCAGATACGCAGTATTTT	CASSAGVGAGGADTQYF
.	TRBV11-2	.	TRBJ1-1	TGTGCCAGCAGTAGGGACGCCATGAACACTGAAGCTTTCTTT	CASSRDAMNTEAFF
.	TRBV10-3	TRBD1	TRBJ2-3	TGTGCCAACGGACAGGGGGAAGGCACAGATACGCAGTATTTT	CANGQGEGTDTQYF
.	TRBV30	TRBD1	TRBJ1-1	TGTGCCTGGAGTCGTGAACAGGGGGCGCCTGAAGCTTTCTTT	CAWSREQGAPEAFF
.	TRBV2	.	TRBJ2-7	TGTGCCAGCAGTGGAATTGGCTACGAGCAGTACTTC	CASSGIGYEQYF
.	TRBV30	TRBD1	TRBJ2-7	TGTGCCTGGACCTACCTGAGAGGGTCAGGGGGCGAGCAGTACTTC	CAWTYLRGSGGEQYF
once	TRBV6-4	TRBD2	TRBJ2-3	TGTGCCAGCAGTGCCCTAGCGGGGGGCACAGATACGCAGTATTTT	CASSALAGGTDTQYF
.	TRBV2	.	TRBJ2-7	TGTGCCAGCTCCAATGGGGAAGTGGGTCTCTACGAGCAGTACTTC	CASSNGEVGLYEQYF
.	TRBV6-1	TRBD1	TRBJ1-1	TGTGCCACACCCCGGGACAGGGGTAACACTGAAGCTTTCTTT	CATPRDRGNTEAFF
.	TRBV16	TRBD1	TRBJ1-5	TGTGCCAGCAGCCAATCTTTCGGATTAGGGGGCGGAGATCAGCCCCAGCATTTT	CASSQSFGLGGGDQPQHF
.	TRBV7-2	.	TRBJ1-1	TGTGCCAGCAGCTTTACCACAGGGTTGGGGGCTGAAGCTTTCTTT	CASSFTTGLGAEAFF
.	TRBV28	.	TRBJ1-4	TGTGCCAGCAGCCTCAGCGGGGGAAGTAATGAAAAACTGTTTTTT	CASSLSGGSNEKLFF
.	TRBV28	.	TRBJ2-7	TGTGCCAGCAGTTGGCGGCCAGGACGCGCGGGCGAGCAGTACTTC	CASSWRPGRAGEQYF
once	TRBV2	TRBD1	TRBJ1-5	TGTGCCAGCAGCCCGACAGGGGTTAGCAATCAGCCCCAGCATTTT	CASSPTGVSNQPQHF
.	TRBV19	TRBD2	TRBJ2-7	TGTGCCAGTAGTATGCGGGGGGCGGTCGACGAGCAGTACTTC	CASSMRGAVDEQYF
.	TRBV5-4	.	TRBJ2-7	TGTGCCAGCAGCGGAACAGGGAGCTCCTACGAGCAGTACTTC	CASSGTGSSYEQYF
.	TRBV6-1	.	TRBJ1-4	TGTGCCAGCAGTGAAGCCCAGGGGACCCTGAAAGGAAAACTGTTTTTT	CASSEAQGTLKGKLFF
few	TRBV5-1	.	TRBJ2-7	TGCGCCAGCAGCTTAGGGCGGGACTTGAACGAGCAGTACTTC	CASSLGRDLNEQYF
.	TRBV7-2	.	TRBJ1-4	TGTGCCAGCAGCGAGGGATTGGTACCGGCTAATGAAAAACTGTTTTTT	CASSEGLVPANEKLFF
.	TRBV28	.	TRBJ2-7	TGTGCCAGCAGTTTAGGAAGAACTCTCTCCTACGAGCAGTACTTC	CASSLGRTLSYEQYF
few	TRBV4-2	.	TRBJ2-1	TGTGCCAGCAGCCAAGACCCGGGCTCCTCCGGCAATGAGCAGTTCTTC	CASSQDPGSSGNEQFF
.	TRBV18	TRBD1	TRBJ1-4	TGTGCCAGCTCATCAGACAGGGTCGGTGAAAAACTGTTTTTT	CASSSDRVGEKLFF
.	TRBV19	TRBD1	TRBJ1-3	TGTGCCAGTAGTAAAACAGGGGAAGGTGGAAACACCATATATTTT	CASSKTGEGGNTIYF
.	TRBV5-1	.	TRBJ1-3	TGCGCCAGCAGCGCCGAGGGGGGAACTGGAAACACCATATATTTT	CASSAEGGTGNTIYF
.	TRBV7-9	.	TRBJ1-3	TGTGCCAGCAGCTTGGTCGGGGCTGGAAACACCATATATTTT	CASSLVGAGNTIYF
few	TRBV30	TRBD2	TRBJ2-1	TGTGCCTGGAGTGTAGGACTAGCGGGAGTAGGGTCCTACAATGAGCAGTTCTTC	CAWSVGLAGVGSYNEQFF
.	TRBV13	TRBD2	TRBJ2-3	TGTGCCAGCAGCCCCGGAGTAGCGGGAGTGGTCCCTTCCACAGATACGCAGTATTTT	CASSPGVAGVVPSTDTQYF
.	TRBV27	.	TRBJ1-3	TGTGCCAACACCATCCGGCGCATCTCTGGAAACACCATATATTTT	CANTIRRISGNTIYF
once	TRBV7-9	TRBD1	TRBJ1-4	TGTGCCAGCAGCTTGGCAGGGGGGGATGAAAAACTGTTTTTT	CASSLAGGDEKLFF
.	TRBV10-3	.	TRBJ2-4	TGTGCCATCAGACCTGGAGGAACCAAAAACATTCAGTACTTC	CAIRPGGTKNIQYF
.	TRBV6-5	TRBD1	TRBJ2-2	TGTGCCAGCAGTAGGGGGACAGGGGTCACCGGGGAGCTGTTTTTT	CASSRGTGVTGELFF
.	TRBV5-1	.	TRBJ1-3	TGCGCCAGCAGCAGCGAATCTGGAAACACCATATATTTT	CASSSESGNTIYF
.	TRBV4-1	.	TRBJ2-7	TGCGCCAGCAGTTTAGCGAGAACGCCTGCCTACGAGCAGTACTTC	CASSLARTPAYEQYF
.	TRBV14	TRBD1	TRBJ1-2	TGTGCCAGCAGCCCCCCCATATCATACGGGACAGCCTATGGCTACACCTTC	CASSPPISYGTAYGYTF
.	TRBV14	.	TRBJ2-4	TGTGCCAGCAGCCAATCTATAAACATTCAGTACTTC	CASSQSINIQYF
.	TRBV7-9	.	TRBJ1-6	TGTGCCAGCAGCTTAGAGTTCGGGATTTCCTATAATTCACCCCTCCACTTT	CASSLEFGISYNSPLHF
.	TRBV7-6	.	TRBJ2-5	TGTGCCAGCAGCTTAGGCGGGACAAATATTCAAGAGACCCAGTACTTC	CASSLGGTNIQETQYF
.	TRBV5-1	TRBD1	TRBJ2-7	TGCGCCAGCAGTGTGATGGCAGGGGGCGTCGACGAGCAGTACTTC	CASSVMAGGVDEQYF
.	TRBV27	TRBD1	TRBJ1-1	TGTGCCAGCAGTCGGACAGGGGGAGAAGTGAACACTGAAGCTTTCTTT	CASSRTGGEVNTEAFF
.	TRBV5-1	.	TRBJ1-6	TGCGCCAGCAGCTTGAACAGCAATTCACCCCTCCACTTT	CASSLNSNSPLHF
.	TRBV7-2	TRBD2	TRBJ2-1	TGTGCCAGCAGCCCGCGCACTAGCGGGGGGGCCGGGGGCGTCAATGAGCAGTTCTTC	CASSPRTSGGAGGVNEQFF
.	TRBV5-1	TRBD2	TRBJ2-1	TGCGCCAGCCAGACTAGCGGGACCTACAATGAGCAGTTCTTC	CASQTSGTYNEQFF
.	TRBV7-9	TRBD1	TRBJ2-5	TGTGCCAGCAGCTTCTCGCAGGGGGCATCAGAGACCCAGTACTTC	CASSFSQGASETQYF
few	TRBV2	.	TRBJ1-1	TGTGCCAGCAAAGACAGGATGAACACTGAAGCTTTCTTT	CASKDRMNTEAFF